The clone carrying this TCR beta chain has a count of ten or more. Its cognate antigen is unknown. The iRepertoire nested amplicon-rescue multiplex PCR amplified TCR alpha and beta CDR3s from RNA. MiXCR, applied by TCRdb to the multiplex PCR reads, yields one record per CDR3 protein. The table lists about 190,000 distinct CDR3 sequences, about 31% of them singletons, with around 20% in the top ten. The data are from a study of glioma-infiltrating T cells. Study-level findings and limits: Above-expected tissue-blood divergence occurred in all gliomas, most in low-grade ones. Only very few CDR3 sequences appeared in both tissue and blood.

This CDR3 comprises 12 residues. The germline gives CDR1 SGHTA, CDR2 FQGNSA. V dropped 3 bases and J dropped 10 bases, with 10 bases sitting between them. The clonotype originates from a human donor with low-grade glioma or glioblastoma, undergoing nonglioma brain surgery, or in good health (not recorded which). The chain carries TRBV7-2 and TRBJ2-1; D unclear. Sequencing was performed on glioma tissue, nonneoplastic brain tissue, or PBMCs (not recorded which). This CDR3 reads CASSFSAKEQFF. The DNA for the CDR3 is TGTGCCAGCAGCTTCTCGGCCAAGGAGCAGTTCTTC. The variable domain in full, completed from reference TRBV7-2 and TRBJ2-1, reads GAGVSQSPSNKVTEKGKDVELRCDPISGHTALYWYRQSLGQGLEFLIYFQGNSAPDKSGLPSDRFSAERTGGSVSTLTIQRTQQEDSAVYLCASSFSAKEQFFGPGTRLTVL.